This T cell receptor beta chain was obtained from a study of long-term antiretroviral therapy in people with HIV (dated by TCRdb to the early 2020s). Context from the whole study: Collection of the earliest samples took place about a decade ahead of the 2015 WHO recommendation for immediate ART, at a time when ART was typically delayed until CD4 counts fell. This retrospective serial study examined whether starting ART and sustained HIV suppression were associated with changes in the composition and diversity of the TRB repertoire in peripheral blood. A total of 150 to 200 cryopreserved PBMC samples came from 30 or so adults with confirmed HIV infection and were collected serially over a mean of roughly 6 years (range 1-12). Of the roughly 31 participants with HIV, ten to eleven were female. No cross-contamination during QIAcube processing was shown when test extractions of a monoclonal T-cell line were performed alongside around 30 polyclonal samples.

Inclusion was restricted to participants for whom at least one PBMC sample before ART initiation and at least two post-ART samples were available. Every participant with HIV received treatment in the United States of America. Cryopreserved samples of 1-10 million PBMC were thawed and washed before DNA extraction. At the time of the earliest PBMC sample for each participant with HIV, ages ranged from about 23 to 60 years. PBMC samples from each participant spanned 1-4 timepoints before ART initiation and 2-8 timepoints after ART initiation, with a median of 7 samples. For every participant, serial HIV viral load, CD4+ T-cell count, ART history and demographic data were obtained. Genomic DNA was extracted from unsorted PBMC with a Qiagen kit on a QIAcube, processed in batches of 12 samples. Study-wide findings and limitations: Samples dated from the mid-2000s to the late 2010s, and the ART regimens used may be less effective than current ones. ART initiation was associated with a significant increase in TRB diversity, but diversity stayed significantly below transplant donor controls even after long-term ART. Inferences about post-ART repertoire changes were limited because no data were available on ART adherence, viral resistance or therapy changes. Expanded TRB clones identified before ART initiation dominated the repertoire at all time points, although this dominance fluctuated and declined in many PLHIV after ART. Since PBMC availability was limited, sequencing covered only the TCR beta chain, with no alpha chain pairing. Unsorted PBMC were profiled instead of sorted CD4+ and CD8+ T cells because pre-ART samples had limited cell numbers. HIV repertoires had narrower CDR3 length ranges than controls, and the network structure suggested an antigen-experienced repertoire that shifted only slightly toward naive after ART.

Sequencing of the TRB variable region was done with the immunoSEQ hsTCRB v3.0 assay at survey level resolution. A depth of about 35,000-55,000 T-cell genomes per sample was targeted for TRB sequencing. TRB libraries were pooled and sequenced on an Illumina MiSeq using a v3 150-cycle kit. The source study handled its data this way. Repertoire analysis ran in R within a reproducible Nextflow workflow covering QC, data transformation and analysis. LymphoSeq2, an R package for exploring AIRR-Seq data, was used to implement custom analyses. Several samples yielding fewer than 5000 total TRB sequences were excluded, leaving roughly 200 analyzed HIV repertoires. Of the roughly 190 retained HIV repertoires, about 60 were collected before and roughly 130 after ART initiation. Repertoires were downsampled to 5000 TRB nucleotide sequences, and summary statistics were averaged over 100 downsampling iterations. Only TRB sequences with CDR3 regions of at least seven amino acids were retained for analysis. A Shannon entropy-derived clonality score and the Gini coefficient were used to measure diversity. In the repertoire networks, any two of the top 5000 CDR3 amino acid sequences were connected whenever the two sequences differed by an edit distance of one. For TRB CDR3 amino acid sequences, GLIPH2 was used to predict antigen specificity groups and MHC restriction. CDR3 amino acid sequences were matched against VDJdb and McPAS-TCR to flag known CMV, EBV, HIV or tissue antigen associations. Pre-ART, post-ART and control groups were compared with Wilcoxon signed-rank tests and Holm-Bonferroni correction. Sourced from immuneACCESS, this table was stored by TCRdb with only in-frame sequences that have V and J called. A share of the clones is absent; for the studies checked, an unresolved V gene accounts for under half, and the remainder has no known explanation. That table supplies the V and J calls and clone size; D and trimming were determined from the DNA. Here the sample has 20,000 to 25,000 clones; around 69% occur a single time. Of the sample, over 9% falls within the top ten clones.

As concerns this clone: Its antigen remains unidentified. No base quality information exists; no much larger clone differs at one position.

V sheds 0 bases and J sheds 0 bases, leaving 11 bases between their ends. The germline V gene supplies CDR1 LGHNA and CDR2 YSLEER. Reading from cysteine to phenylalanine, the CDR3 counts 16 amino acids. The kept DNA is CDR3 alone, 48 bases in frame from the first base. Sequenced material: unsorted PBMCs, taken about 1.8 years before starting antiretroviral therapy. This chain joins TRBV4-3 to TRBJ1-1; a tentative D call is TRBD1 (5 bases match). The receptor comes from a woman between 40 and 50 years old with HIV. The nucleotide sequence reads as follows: TGCGCCAGCAGCCAAGATCTAGCGGACATGAACACTGAAGCTTTCTTT. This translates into CASSQDLADMNTEAFF.